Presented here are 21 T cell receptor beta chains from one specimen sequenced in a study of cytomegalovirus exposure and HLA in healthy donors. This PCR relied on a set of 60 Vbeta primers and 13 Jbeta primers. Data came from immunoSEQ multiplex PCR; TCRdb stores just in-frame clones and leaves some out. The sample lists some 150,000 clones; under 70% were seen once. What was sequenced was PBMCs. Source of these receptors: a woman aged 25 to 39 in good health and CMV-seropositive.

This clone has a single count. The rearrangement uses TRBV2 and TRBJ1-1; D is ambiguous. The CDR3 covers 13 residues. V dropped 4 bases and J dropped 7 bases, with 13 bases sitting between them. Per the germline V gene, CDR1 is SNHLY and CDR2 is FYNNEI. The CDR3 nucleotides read TGTGCCAGCAGTGTAGTCCTTGAGGGTGAAGCTTTCTTT. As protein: CASSVVLEGEAFF.

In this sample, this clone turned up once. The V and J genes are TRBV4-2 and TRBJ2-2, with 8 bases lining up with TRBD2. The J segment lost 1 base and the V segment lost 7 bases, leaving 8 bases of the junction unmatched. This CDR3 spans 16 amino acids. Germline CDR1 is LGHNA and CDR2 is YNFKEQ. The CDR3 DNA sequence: TGTGCCAGCACCAAAGCGGGAGTGGGGAACACCGGGGAGCTGTTTTTT. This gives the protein CASTKAGVGNTGELFF.

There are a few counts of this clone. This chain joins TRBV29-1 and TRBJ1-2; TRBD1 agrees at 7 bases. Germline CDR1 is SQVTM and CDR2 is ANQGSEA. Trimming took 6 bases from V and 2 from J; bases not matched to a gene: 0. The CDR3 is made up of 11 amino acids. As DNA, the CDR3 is TGCAGCGTACAGGGGAACTATGGCTACACCTTC. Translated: CSVQGNYGYTF. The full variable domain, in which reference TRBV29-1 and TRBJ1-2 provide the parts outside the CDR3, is SAVISQKPSRDICQRGTSLTIQCQVDSQVTMMFWYRQQPGQSLTLIATANQGSEATYESGFVIDKFPISRPNLTFSTLTVSNMSPEDSSIYLCSVQGNYGYTFGSGTRLTVV.

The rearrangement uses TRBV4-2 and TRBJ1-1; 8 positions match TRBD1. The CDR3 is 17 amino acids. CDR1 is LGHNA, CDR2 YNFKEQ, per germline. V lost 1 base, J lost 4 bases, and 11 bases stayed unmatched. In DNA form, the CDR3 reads TGTGCCAGCAGCCAAGCGACAGGGGCCCCCCTTTTCACTGAAGCTTTCTTT. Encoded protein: CASSQATGAPLFTEAFF.

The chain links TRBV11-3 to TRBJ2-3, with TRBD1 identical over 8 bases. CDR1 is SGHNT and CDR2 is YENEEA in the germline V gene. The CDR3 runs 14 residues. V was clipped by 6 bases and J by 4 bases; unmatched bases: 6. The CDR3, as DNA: TGTGCCAGCAGTTGGACAGGGATCGCAGATACGCAGTATTTT. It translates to CASSWTGIADTQYF.

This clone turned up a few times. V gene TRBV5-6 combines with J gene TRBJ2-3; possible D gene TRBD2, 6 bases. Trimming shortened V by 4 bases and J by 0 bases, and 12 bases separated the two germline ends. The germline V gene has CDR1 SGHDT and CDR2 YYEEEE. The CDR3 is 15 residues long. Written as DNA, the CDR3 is TGTGCCAGCAGCGGAGTGGAGGGTAGCACAGATACGCAGTATTTT. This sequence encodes CASSGVEGSTDTQYF.

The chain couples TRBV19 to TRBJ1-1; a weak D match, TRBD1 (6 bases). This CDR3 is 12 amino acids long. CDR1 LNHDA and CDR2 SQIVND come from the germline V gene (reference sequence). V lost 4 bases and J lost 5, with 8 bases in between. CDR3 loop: CASSKGVTEAFF. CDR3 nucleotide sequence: TGTGCCAGTAGTAAGGGGGTTACTGAAGCTTTCTTT.

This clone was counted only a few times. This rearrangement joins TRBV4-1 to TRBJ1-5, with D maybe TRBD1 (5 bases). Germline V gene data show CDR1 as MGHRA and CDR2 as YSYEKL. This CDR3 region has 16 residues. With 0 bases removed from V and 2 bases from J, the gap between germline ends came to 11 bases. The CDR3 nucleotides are TGCGCCAGCAGCCAAGAGGCCAGGGATGGCAATCAGCCCCAGCATTTT. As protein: CASSQEARDGNQPQHF.

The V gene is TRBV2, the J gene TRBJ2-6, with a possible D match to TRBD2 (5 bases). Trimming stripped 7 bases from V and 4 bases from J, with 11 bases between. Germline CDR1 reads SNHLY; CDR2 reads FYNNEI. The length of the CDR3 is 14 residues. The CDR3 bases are TGTGCCAGCACCCTTGGCGGGGGGGCCAACGTCCTGACTTTC. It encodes CASTLGGGANVLTF.

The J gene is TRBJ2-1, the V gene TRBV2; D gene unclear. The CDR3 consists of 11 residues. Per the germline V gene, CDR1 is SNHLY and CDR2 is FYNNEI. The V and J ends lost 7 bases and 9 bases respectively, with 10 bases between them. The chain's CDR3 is CASMASGEQFF. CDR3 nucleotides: TGTGCCAGCATGGCGTCGGGTGAGCAGTTCTTC.

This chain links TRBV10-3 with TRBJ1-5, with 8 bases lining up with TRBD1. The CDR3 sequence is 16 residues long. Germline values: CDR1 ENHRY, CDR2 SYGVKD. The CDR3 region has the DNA TGTGCGTTACGGGACAGGATATTTTGGGTCAATCAGCCCCAGCATTTT. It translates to CALRDRIFWVNQPQHF.

The chain's CDR3 is CASSVTVLNTGELFF. CDR3 in DNA: TGTGCCAGCAGCGTGACAGTACTGAACACCGGGGAGCTGTTTTTT. This chain links TRBV9 with TRBJ2-2; weak D call: TRBD1 (5 bases). The V gene lost 2 bases and the J gene lost 1 base, with 9 bases spanning the gap. CDR1 is SGDLS, CDR2 YYNGEE, per germline. The CDR3 is 15 residues long.

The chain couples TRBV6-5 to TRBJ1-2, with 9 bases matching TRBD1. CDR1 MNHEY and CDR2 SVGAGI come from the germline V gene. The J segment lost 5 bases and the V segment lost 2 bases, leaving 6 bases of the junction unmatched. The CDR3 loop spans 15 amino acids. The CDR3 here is CASSYGGTGKYGYTF. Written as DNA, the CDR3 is TGTGCCAGCAGTTACGGGGGGACAGGGAAGTATGGCTACACCTTC.

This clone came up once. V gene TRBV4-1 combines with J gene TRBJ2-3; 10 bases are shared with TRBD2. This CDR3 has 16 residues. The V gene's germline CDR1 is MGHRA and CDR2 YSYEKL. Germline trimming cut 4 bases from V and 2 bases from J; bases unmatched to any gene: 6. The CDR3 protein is CASSLLAGVFTDTQYF. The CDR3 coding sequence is TGCGCCAGCAGCCTTCTAGCGGGGGTTTTCACAGATACGCAGTATTTT.

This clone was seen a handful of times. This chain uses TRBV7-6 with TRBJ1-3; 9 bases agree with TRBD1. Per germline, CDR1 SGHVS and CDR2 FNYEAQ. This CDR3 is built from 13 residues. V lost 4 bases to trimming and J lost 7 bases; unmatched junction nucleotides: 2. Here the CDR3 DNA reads TGTGCCAGCAGCTCAGGGACAGGGAACACCATATATTTT. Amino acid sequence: CASSSGTGNTIYF.

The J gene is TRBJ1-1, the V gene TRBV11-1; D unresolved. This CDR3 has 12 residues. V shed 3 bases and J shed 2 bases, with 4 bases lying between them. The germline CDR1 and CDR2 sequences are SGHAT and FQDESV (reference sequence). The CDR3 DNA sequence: TGTGCCAGCAGCTTTTTAAACACTGAAGCTTTCTTT. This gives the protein CASSFLNTEAFF.

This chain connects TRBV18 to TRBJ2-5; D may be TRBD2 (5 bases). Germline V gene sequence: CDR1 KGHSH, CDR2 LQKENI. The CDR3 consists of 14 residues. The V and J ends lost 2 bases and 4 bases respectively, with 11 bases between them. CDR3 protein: CASSPWERRETQYF. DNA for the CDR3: TGTGCCAGCTCACCATGGGAGCGGCGAGAGACCCAGTACTTC.

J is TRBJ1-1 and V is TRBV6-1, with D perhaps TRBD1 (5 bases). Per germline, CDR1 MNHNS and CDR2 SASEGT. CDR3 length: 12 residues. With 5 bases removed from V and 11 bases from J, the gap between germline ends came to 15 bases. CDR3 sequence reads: CASSPYRRAAFF. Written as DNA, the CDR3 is TGTGCCAGCAGTCCCTACAGGAGGGCTGCTTTCTTT.

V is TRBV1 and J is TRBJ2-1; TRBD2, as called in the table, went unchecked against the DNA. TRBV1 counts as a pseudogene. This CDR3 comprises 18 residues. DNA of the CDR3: TGCACCAGCAGCCCGAACTCCCCAAGACTAGCGGGGGGGGAGGAGCAGTTCTTC. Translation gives CTSSPNSPRLAGGEEQFF.

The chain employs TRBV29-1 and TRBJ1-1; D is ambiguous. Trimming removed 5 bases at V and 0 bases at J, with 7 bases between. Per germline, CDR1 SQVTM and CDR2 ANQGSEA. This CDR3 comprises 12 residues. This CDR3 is CSVTEMNTEAFF. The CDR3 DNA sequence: TGCAGCGTTACAGAAATGAACACTGAAGCTTTCTTT.

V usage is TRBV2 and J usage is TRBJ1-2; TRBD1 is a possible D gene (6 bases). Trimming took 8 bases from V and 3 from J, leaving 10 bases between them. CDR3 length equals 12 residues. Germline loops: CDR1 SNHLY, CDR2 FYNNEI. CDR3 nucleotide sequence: TGTGCCAGCTTAGAGGGGGACTATGGCTACACCTTC. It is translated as CASLEGDYGYTF.